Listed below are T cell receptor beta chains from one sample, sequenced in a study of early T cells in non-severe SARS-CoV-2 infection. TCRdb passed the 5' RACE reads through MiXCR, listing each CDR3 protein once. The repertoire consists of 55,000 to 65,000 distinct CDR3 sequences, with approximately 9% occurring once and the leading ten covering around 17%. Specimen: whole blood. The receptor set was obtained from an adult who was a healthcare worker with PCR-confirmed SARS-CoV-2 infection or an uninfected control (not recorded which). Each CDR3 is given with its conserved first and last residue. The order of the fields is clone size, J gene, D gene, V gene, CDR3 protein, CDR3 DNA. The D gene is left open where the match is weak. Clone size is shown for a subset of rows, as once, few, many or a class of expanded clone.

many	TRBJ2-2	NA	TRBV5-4	CASSYDNTGELFF	TGTGCCAGCAGCTACGACAACACCGGGGAGCTGTTTTTT
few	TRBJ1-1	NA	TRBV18	CASSPVDKRSNTEAFF	TGTGCCAGCTCACCGGTGGATAAGAGAAGTAACACTGAAGCTTTCTTT
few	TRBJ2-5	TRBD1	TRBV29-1	CSVALSDRGETQYF	TGCAGCGTCGCCCTCTCGGACAGGGGAGAGACCCAGTACTTC
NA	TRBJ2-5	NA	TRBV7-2	CASSPQGGGETQYF	TGTGCCAGCAGCCCACAGGGAGGCGGAGAGACCCAGTACTTC
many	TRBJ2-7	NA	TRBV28	CASSGSERVYAYEQYF	TGTGCCAGCAGTGGGTCGGAGCGGGTCTACGCCTACGAGCAGTACTTC
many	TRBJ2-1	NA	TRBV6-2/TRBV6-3	CASSYGSWSEQFF	TGTGCCAGCAGTTACGGGTCGTGGAGTGAGCAGTTCTTC
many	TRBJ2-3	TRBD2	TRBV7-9	CASSSPGTSRNTQYF	TGTGCCAGCAGCTCCCCCGGGACTAGCCGAAATACGCAGTATTTT
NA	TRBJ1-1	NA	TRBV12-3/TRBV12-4	CASTPRGTEAFF	TGTGCCAGCACTCCCCGAGGGACTGAAGCTTTCTTT
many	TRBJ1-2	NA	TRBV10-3	CASWDGTNYGYTF	TGTGCCAGCTGGGACGGTACAAACTATGGCTACACCTTC
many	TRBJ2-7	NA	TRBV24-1	CATRREAEQYF	TGTGCCACCAGGAGGGAGGCCGAGCAGTACTTC
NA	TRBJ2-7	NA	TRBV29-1	CSVVTGGGMPYEQYF	TGCAGCGTTGTCACAGGGGGGGGTATGCCCTACGAGCAGTACTTC
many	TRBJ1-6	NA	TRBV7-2	CASSFRGIMAPLHF	TGTGCCAGCAGCTTCAGGGGAATAATGGCACCCCTCCACTTT
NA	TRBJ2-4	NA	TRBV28	CASSIAGATKNIQYF	TGTGCCAGCAGTATCGCCGGGGCGACCAAAAACATTCAGTACTTC
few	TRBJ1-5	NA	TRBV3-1	CASSQVFSSNQPQHF	TGTGCCAGCAGCCAAGTCTTTTCTAGCAATCAGCCCCAGCATTTT
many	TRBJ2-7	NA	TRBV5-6	CASLSRGEQYF	TGTGCCAGCCTCAGCCGGGGCGAGCAGTACTTC
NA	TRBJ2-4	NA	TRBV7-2	CASSLGGITNIQYF	TGTGCCAGCAGCTTAGGAGGGATAACAAACATTCAGTACTTC
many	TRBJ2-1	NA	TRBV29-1	CSGISYNEQFF	TGCAGCGGAATTTCCTACAATGAGCAGTTCTTC
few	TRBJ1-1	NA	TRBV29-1	CSASTGAEAFF	TGCAGCGCCAGCACGGGGGCTGAAGCTTTCTTT
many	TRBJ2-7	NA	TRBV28	CASSPETGIDYEQYF	TGTGCCAGCAGTCCAGAAACAGGGATCGACTACGAGCAGTACTTC
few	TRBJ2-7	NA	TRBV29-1	CSVEDPGEAYEQYF	TGCAGCGTTGAAGACCCGGGTGAAGCCTACGAGCAGTACTTC
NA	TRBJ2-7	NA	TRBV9	CASSVAIGGYEQYF	TGTGCCAGCAGCGTAGCCATCGGAGGCTACGAGCAGTACTTC
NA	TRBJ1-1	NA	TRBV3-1	CASSPGTLNTEAFF	TGTGCCAGCAGCCCCGGGACTTTGAACACTGAAGCTTTCTTT
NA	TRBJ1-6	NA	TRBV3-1	CASSQDRVISPLHF	TGTGCCAGCAGCCAAGATCGCGTCATTTCACCCCTCCACTTT
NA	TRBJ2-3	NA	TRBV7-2	CASSRGPGSTDTQYF	TGTGCCAGCAGCCGTGGACCTGGATCCACAGATACGCAGTATTTT
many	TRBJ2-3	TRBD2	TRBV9	CASSVASAGGPGWTDTQYF	TGTGCCAGCAGCGTAGCGTCGGCGGGAGGGCCGGGTTGGACAGATACGCAGTATTTT
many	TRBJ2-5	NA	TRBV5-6	CASSSGAHQETQYF	TGTGCCAGCAGCTCCGGGGCCCACCAAGAGACCCAGTACTTC
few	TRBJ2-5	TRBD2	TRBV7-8	CASTPLMGGFQETQYF	TGTGCCAGCACCCCTTTAATGGGGGGGTTCCAAGAGACCCAGTACTTC
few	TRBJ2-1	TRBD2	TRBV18	CASSPRTSGRASEQFF	TGTGCCAGCTCACCGCGGACTAGCGGGAGAGCCAGTGAGCAGTTCTTC
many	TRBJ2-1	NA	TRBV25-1	CASSEPGRDNEQFF	TGTGCCAGCAGTGAACCAGGACGGGACAATGAGCAGTTCTTC
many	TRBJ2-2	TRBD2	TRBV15	CATSAFSGRDTGELFF	TGTGCCACCAGCGCCTTTAGCGGGAGAGACACCGGGGAGCTGTTTTTT
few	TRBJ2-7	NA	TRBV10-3	CVISVEDLWEQYF	TGTGTCATCAGTGTGGAGGACCTCTGGGAGCAGTACTTC
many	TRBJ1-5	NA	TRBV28	CASSFEIFEQPQHF	TGTGCCAGCAGTTTCGAGATATTCGAGCAGCCCCAGCATTTT
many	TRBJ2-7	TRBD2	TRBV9	CASSQLGTSGSYEQYF	TGTGCCAGCAGCCAACTGGGGACTAGCGGCTCCTACGAGCAGTACTTC
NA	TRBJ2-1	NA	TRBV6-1	CASRLLNEQFF	TGTGCCAGCAGGTTGCTTAATGAGCAGTTCTTC
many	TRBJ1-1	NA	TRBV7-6	CASSLNARTELNTEAFF	TGTGCCAGCAGCTTAAACGCTCGTACGGAACTGAACACTGAAGCTTTCTTT
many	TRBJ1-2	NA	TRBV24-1	CATSDGTINYGYTF	TGTGCCACCAGTGATGGGACAATTAACTATGGCTACACCTTC
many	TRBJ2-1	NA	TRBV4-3	CASSQSFHNEQFF	TGCGCCAGCAGCCAGTCCTTTCACAATGAGCAGTTCTTC
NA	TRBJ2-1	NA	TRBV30	CAWSAPRQGLGDEQFF	TGTGCCTGGAGTGCACCCCGGCAGGGGCTTGGCGATGAGCAGTTCTTC
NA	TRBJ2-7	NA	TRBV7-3	CASSVSGARSYEQYF	TGTGCCAGCAGCGTAAGCGGAGCCCGTTCCTACGAGCAGTACTTC
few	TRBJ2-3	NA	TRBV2	CASSPSYTQYF	TGTGCCAGCAGTCCGAGTTATACGCAGTATTTT
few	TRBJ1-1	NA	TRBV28	CASSLGSRNTEAFF	TGTGCCAGCAGTTTAGGAAGCAGGAACACTGAAGCTTTCTTT
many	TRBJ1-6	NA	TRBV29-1	CSVDRDSPLHF	TGCAGCGTTGACAGGGATTCACCCCTCCACTTT
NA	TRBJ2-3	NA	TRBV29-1	CSVETGRDTQYF	TGCAGCGTTGAAACAGGGAGGGATACGCAGTATTTT
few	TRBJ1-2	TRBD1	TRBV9	CASSAGQRRDYGYTF	TGTGCCAGCAGCGCGGGACAGAGACGTGACTATGGCTACACCTTC
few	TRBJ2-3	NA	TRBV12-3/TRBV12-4	CASSWAPDTQYF	TGTGCCAGCAGTTGGGCCCCGGATACGCAGTATTTT
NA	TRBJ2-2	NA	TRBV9	CASSPGDLNTGELFF	TGTGCCAGCAGCCCAGGGGACTTGAACACCGGGGAGCTGTTTTTT
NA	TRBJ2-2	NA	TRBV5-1	CASSPTHTGELFF	TGCGCCAGCAGCCCGACCCACACCGGGGAGCTGTTTTTT
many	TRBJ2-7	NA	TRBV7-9	CASSSAAGLGSYEQYF	TGTGCCAGCAGCTCGGCGGCGGGGTTAGGATCCTACGAGCAGTACTTC
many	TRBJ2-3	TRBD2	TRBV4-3	CASSQDYGAGPDTQYF	TGCGCCAGCAGCCAAGACTACGGAGCGGGGCCAGATACGCAGTATTTT
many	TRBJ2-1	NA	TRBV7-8	CASSSILWNEQFF	TGTGCCAGCAGCTCCATTCTTTGGAATGAGCAGTTCTTC
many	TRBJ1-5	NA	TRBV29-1	CSVSSGVLQPQHF	TGCAGCGTTTCTTCAGGGGTTTTGCAGCCCCAGCATTTT
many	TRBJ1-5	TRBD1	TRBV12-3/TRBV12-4	CASSFGGGGQPQHF	TGTGCCAGCAGTTTCGGAGGGGGCGGACAGCCCCAGCATTTT
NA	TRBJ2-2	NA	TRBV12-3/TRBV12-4	CASTTSRGTGELFF	TGTGCCAGCACTACATCCAGGGGAACCGGGGAGCTGTTTTTT